This T cell receptor (beta chain) was retrieved from a study of CD8+CD57+ T cells in acquired aplastic anemia. Study-level background: The mean DNA yield obtained from sorted CD4+ and CD8+ cells came to approximately 3.2 ug. Researchers reported that healthy donors averaged about 11 million reads for CD4+ cells.

Germline CDR1 and CDR2: SGHVS and FQNEAQ. The CDR3 consists of 13 residues. Trimming shortened V by 4 bases and J by 4 bases, and 10 bases separated the two germline ends. Genomic DNA templated the TCR beta VDJ and CDR3 profiling. From the reads, TCRdb called clonotypes with MiXCR, one entry per CDR3 protein. The sample has roughly 130,000 distinct CDR3 sequences, 48% seen once. This clonotype was counted only a few times. Its specificity is not known. General study findings and limits: There were over 25 CD8+ CDR3 sequences that occurred in both patients and controls. Controls and patients did not differ significantly in CD8+ Simpson's diversity.

The material sequenced was sorted CD4+, CD8+, or CD8+CD57+ T cells (not recorded which) from PBMCs. The TCR sequence derives from a human donor in good health, serving as a control. This rearrangement joins TRBV7-8 to TRBJ1-1, with D perhaps matching TRBD1 (6 bases). DNA for the CDR3: TGTGCCAGCAGCTCCAAGGGGGGCACTGAAGCTTTCTTT. Encoded protein: CASSSKGGTEAFF.